This T cell receptor (beta chain) was documented in a study of T cell clonotyping in hematopoietic cell transplantation. Broader study findings: CD4 and CD8 repertoire contributions could not be separated without sorting.

Of note for this clone: Antigen: not known.

The CDR3 extends over 14 amino acids. Trimming took off 5 bases at V and 3 bases at J, with 15 bases between the two ends. From germline, CDR1 is SGHRS and CDR2 YFSETQ. Data came from immunoSEQ multiplex PCR; TCRdb stores just in-frame clones and leaves some out. The top ten clones hold 1.5% to 2% of a sample with about 80,000 clones, approximately 95% of them seen once. Time point indicated: recipient sample about 28 days before transplant, after cytoreduction. Recipients were bled about 28 days pretransplant and at posttransplant days 30, 100, 180. The chain couples TRBV5-1 to TRBJ2-7; the D call may be TRBD1 or TRBD2 (5 bases each). The sequencing used peripheral blood mononuclear cells, collected before stem cell transplant. The sequence was collected from a woman between 50 and 59 years old with acute myeloid leukemia. Some clones in this sample may be carry-over from other donors' samples. CDR3 DNA: TGCGCCAGCAGTCTCATGAGGGGATACTACGAGCAGTACTTC. This encodes CASSLMRGYYEQYF.